This T cell receptor (beta chain) was sequenced for a study of human CD4 T cells and Enterobacteriaceae (dated by TCRdb to about 2020). On a FACSAria III, memory CD4+ T cells were FACS-sorted to over 95% purity, defined as all CD4+ cells except CD45RA+CCR7+CD95- naive cells. Healthy donor blood was obtained from blood donation centers in Switzerland. Total CD4+ T cells and monocytes were enriched by positive selection with CD4 and CD14 magnetic microbeads. CD8+, CD14+, CD16+, CD56+, CD19+ and CD25-bright cells were excluded prior to sorting. To assess in vivo expansion of bacteria-reactive clonotypes, total memory CD4+ T cells from two blood donors were sequenced directly ex vivo. Peripheral blood mononuclear cells were isolated from donor blood using Ficoll-Paque Plus. Ex vivo total memory CD4+ samples were sequenced at deep level, with detection sensitivity of one cell in 200,000. The QIAamp DNA Micro Kit was used to extract genomic DNA from cell pellets, and spectrophotometry was used to check the quantity and purity of the genomic DNA. Amplification of TCR Vbeta CDR3 regions was performed with the immunoSEQ multiplex PCR assay. The amplicons were sequenced on the Illumina HiSeq platform. The retrieved sequences were 87 nucleotides in length and included the CDR3 region. Per the source publication's procedure: Each unique productive TCR Vbeta nucleotide sequence counted as a clonotype and was quantified by productive template frequency from ImmunoSEQ Analyzer V3.0. A threshold at the top 5th percentile of each frequency-ranked repertoire was used to define expanded clonotypes. Repertoire overlap was calculated as Chao-Jaccard with the R package fossil and was visualized by nonmetric multidimensional scaling with the R package MASS. Here the immuneACCESS table is served through TCRdb, limited to in-frame sequences with V and J called. Missing clones are a known gap in these copies; in checked studies unresolved V genes cover under half, and the rest lacks a known reason. V and J calls and clone size are copied from that table; D and trimming were computed from the DNA. The sample records just under 30,000 clones, roughly four fifths of which are singletons. The ten largest make up around 1.5% of the sample.

Summary of the overall study and its limitations: Compared with specific clonotypes, broadly cross-reactive clonotypes seemed more expanded ex vivo, with about 55% of the 19 and about 65% of the roughly 34 falling in the top 5%. Reactivity of ex vivo clonotypes was inferred only by matching nucleotide sequences to CFSE-low cultures from the same donors.

Cut back by 2 bases and 0 bases, the V and J ends lie 6 bases apart. The germline V gene provides CDR1 SGHNT and CDR2 YENEEA. Taken from cysteine to phenylalanine, the CDR3 has 14 residues. The kept DNA is CDR3 alone, 42 bases in frame from the first base. To note about this clone: What antigen it recognizes has not been identified. There are no base qualities to consult, and no much larger clone falls within one base.

The chain couples TRBV11-3 to TRBJ2-3, with a tentative D gene TRBD2 over 5 matching bases. Input material: memory CD4+ T cells from blood. In light of the paper, this sample's cell subset or site label describes: total memory CD4 T cells sorted directly ex vivo, unstimulated. The sequence was collected from a human donor in good health. The DNA sequence is as follows: TGTGCCAGCAGCTTACGGGGTAGCACAGATACGCAGTATTTT. Its translation is CASSLRGSTDTQYF.